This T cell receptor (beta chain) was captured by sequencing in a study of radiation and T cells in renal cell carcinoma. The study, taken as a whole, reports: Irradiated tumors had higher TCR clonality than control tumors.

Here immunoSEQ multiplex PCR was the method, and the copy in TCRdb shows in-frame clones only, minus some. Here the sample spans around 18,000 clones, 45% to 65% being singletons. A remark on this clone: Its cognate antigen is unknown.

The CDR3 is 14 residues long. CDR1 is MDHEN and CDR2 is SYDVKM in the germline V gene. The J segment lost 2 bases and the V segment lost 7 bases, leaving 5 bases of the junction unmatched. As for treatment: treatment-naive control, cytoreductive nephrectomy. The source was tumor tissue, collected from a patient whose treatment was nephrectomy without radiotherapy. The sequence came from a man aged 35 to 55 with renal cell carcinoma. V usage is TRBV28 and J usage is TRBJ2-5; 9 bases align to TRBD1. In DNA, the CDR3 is TGTGCCAGCACCTCGGGACAGGGACAAGAGACCCAGTACTTC. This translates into CASTSGQGQETQYF.